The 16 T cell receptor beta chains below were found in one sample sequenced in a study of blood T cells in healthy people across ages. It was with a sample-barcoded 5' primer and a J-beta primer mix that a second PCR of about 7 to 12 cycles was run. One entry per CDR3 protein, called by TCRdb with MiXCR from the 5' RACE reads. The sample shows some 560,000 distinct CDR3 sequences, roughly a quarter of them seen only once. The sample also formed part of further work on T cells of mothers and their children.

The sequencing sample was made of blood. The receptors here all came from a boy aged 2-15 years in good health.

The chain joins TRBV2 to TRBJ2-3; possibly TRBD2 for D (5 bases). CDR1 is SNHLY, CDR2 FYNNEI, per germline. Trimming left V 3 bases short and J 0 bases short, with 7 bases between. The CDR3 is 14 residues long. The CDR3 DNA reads TGTGCCAGCAGTGATCTAGCAAGCACAGATACGCAGTATTTT. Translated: CASSDLASTDTQYF.

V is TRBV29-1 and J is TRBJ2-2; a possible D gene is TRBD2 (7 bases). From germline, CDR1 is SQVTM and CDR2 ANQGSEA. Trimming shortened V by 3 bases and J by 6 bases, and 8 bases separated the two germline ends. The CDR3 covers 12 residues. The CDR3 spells CSVEGGPGELFF. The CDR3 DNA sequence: TGCAGCGTTGAGGGGGGGCCCGGGGAGCTGTTTTTT.

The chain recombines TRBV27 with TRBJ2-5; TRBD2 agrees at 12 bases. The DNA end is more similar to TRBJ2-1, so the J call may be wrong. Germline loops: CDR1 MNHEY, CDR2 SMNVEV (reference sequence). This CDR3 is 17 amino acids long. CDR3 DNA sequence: TGTGCCAGCAGTTCGATAGGACTAGCGGGAAAGTACAATGAGCAGTTCTTC. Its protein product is CASSSIGLAGKYNEQFF.

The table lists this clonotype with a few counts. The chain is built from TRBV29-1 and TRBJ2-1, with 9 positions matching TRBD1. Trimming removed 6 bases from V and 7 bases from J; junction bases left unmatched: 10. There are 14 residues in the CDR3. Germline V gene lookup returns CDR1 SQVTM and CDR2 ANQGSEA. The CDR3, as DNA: TGCAGCGTCGTCCGGGACAGGGAGCGTAATGAGCAGTTCTTC. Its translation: CSVVRDRERNEQFF.

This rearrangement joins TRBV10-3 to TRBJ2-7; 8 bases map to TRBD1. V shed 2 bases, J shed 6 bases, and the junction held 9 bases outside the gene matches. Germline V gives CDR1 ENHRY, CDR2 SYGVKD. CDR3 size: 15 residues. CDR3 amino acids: CAISERQGAGGEQYF. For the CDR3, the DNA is TGTGCCATCAGTGAGAGGCAGGGGGCTGGTGGCGAGCAGTACTTC.

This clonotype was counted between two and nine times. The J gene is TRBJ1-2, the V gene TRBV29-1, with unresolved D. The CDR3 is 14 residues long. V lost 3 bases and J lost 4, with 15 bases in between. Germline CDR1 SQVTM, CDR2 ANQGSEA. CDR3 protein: CSVDPPDIFYGYTF. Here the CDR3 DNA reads TGCAGCGTTGACCCACCCGATATTTTCTATGGCTACACCTTC.

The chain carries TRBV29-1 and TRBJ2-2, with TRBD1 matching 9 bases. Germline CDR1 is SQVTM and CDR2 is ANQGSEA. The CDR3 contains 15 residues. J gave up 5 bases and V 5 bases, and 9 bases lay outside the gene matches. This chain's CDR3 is CSVYYRGRGTGELFF. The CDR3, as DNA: TGCAGCGTTTACTACAGGGGGCGGGGAACCGGGGAGCTGTTTTTT.

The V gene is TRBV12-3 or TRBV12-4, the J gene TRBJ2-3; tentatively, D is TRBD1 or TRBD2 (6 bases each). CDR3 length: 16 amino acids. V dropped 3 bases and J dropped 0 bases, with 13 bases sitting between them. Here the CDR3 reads CASSFSGGTSTDTQYF. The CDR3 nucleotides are TGTGCCAGCAGTTTCTCCGGGGGCACTAGCACAGATACGCAGTATTTT.

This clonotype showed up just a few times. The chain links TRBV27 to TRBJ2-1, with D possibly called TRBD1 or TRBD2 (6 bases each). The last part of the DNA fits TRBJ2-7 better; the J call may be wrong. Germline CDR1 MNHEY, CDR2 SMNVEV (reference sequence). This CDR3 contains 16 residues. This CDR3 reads CASSGDGGSNPYEQYF. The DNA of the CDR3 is TGTGCCAGCAGTGGGGACGGGGGCTCGAACCCTTACGAGCAGTACTTC.

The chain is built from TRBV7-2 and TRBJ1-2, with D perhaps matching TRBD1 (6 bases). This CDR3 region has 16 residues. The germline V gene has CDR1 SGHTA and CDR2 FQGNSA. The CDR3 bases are TGTGCTGGCAGCTTAGGGGGACGGAGGCCCCCGGGCGGCTACACCTTC. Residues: CAGSLGGRRPPGGYTF. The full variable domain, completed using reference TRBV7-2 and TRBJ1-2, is GAGVSQSPSNKVTEKGKDVELRCDPISGHTALYWYRQSLGQGLEFLIYFQGNSAPDKSGLPSDRFSAERTGGSVSTLTIQRTQQEDSAVYLCAGSLGGRRPPGGYTFGSGTRLTVV.

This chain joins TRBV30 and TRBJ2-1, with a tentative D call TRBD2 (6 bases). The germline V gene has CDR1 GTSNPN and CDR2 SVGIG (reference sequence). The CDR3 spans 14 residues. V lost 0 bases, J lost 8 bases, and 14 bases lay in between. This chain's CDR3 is CAWSVGDLHYEQFF. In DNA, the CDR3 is TGTGCCTGGAGTGTCGGGGACTTGCATTATGAGCAGTTCTTC.

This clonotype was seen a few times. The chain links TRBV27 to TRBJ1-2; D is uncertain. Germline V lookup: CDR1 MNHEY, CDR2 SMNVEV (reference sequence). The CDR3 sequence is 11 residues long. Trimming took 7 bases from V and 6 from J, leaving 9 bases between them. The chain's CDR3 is CASKGPHGYTF. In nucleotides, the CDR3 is TGTGCCAGCAAAGGGCCGCATGGCTACACCTTC.

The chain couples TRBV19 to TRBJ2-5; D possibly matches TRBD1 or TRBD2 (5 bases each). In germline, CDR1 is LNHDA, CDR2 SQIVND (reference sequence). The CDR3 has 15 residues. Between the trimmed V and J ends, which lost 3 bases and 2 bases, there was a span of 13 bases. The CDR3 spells CASSIRDLRQETQYF. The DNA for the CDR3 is TGTGCCAGTAGTATCCGGGACCTACGGCAAGAGACCCAGTACTTC.

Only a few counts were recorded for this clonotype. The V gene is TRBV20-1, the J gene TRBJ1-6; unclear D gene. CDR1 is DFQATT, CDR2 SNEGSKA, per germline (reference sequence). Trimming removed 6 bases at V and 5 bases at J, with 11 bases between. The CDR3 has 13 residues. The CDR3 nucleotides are TGCAGTGCCCTGCGGATAGATAATTCACCCCTCCACTTT. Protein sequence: CSALRIDNSPLHF.

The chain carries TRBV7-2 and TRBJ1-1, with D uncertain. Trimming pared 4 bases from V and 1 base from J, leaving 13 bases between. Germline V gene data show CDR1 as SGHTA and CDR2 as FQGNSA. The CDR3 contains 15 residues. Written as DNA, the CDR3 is TGTGCCAGCAGCTCCGACGGTGGGAGGAACACTGAAGCTTTCTTT. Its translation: CASSSDGGRNTEAFF.

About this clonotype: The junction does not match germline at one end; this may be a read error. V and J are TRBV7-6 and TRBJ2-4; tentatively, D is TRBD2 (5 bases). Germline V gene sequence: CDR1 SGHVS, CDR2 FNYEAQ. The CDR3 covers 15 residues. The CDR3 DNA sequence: TGTGCCAGCAGCTTGACCGAGGGATCGCGGAACATCCAGTACTTC. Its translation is CASSLTEGSRNIQYF.